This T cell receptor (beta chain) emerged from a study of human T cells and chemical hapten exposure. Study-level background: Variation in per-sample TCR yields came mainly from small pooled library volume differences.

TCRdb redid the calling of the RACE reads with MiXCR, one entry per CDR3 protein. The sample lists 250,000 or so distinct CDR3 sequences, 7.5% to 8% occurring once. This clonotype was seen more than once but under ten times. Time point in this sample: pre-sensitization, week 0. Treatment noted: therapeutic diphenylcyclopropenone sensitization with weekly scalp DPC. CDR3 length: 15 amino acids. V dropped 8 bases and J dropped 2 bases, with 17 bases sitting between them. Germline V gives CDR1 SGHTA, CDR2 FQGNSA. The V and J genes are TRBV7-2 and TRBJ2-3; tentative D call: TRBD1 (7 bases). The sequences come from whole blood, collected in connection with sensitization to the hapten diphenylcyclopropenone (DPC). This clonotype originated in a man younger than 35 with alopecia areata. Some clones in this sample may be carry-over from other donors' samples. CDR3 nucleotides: TGTGCCAGCGGAGAGCAGGGGGGCCACACAGATACGCAGTATTTT. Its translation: CASGEQGGHTDTQYF. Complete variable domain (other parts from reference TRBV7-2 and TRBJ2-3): GAGVSQSPSNKVTEKGKDVELRCDPISGHTALYWYRQSLGQGLEFLIYFQGNSAPDKSGLPSDRFSAERTGGSVSTLTIQRTQQEDSAVYLCASGEQGGHTDTQYFGPGTRLTVL.